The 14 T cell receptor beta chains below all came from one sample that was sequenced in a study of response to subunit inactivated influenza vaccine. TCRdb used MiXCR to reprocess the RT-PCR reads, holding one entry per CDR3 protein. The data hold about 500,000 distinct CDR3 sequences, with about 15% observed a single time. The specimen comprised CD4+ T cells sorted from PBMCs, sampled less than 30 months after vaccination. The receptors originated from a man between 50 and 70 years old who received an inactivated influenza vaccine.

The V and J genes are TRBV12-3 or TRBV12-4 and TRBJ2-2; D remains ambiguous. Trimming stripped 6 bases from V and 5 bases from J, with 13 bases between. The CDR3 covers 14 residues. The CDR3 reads CASRGSGWTGELFF. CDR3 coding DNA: TGTGCCAGCAGAGGAAGTGGGTGGACCGGGGAGCTGTTTTTT.

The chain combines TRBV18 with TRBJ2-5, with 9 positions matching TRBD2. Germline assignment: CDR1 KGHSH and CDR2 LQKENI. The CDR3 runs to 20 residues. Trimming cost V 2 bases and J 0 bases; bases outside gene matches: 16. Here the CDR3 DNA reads TGTGCCAGCTCACCATTCCCGTCGTCTAGCGGGGATCCCGACCAAGAGACCCAGTACTTC. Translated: CASSPFPSSSGDPDQETQYF. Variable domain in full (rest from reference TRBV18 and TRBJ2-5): NAGVMQNPRHLVRRRGQEARLRCSPMKGHSHVYWYRQLPEEGLKFMVYLQKENIIDESGMPKERFSAEFPKEGPSILRIQQVVRGDSAAYFCASSPFPSSSGDPDQETQYFGPGTRLLVL.

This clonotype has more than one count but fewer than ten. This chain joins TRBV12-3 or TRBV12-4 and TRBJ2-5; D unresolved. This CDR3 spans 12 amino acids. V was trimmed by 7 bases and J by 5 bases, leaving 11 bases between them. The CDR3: CASTDQRETQYF. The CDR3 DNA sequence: TGTGCCAGCACCGATCAGAGGGAGACCCAGTACTTC.

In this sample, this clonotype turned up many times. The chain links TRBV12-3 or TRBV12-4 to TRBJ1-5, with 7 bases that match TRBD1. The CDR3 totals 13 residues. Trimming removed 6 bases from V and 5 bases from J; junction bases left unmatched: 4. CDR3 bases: TGTGCCAGCAGGTATACAGGGGATCAGCCCCAGCATTTT. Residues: CASRYTGDQPQHF.

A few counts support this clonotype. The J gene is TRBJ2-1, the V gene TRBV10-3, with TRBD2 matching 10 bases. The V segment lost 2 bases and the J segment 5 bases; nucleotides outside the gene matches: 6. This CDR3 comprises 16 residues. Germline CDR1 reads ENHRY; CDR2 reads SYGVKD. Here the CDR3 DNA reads TGTGCCATCAGTGAGGCGCGGAGCGGGAGGGACAATGAGCAGTTCTTC. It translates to CAISEARSGRDNEQFF.

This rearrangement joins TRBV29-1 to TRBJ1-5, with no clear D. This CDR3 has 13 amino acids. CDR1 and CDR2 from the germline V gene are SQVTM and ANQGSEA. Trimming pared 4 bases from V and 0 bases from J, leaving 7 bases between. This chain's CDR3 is CSVAQNSNQPQHF. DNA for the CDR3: TGCAGCGTTGCGCAGAATAGCAATCAGCCCCAGCATTTT.

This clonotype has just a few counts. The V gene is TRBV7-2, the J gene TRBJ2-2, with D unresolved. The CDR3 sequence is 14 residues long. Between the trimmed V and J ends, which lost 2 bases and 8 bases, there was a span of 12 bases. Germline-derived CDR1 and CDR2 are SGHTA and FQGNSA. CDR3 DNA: TGTGCCAGCAGCTTAATGTTAAGTGCGGGGGAGCTGTTTTTT. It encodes CASSLMLSAGELFF.

The CDR3 sequence is CSVENIKTHEQFF. CDR3 nucleotide sequence: TGCAGCGTTGAAAACATCAAGACCCATGAGCAGTTCTTC. This chain uses TRBV29-1 with TRBJ2-1; D ambiguous. Germline values: CDR1 SQVTM, CDR2 ANQGSEA. This CDR3 comprises 13 residues. Trimming stripped 2 bases from V and 8 bases from J, with 13 bases between.

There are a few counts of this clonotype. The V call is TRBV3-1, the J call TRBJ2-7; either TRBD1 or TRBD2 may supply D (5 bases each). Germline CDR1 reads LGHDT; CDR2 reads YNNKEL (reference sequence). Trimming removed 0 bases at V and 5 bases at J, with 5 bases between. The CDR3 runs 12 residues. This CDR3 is CASSQEGHEQYF. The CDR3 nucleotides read TGTGCCAGCAGCCAAGAGGGACACGAGCAGTACTTC.

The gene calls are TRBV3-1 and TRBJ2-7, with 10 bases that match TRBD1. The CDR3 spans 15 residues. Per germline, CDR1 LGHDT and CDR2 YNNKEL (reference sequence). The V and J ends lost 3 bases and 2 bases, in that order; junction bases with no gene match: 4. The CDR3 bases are TGTGCCAGCAGCCATCGACAGGGGGCCGCCTACGAGCAGTACTTC. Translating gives CASSHRQGAAYEQYF.

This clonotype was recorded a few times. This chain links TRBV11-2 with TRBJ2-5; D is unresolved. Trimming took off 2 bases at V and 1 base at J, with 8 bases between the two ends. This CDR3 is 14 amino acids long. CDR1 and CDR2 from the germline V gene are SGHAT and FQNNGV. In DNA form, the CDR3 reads TGTGCCAGCAGCTTAATGGTCGGCCAAGAGACCCAGTACTTC. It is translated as CASSLMVGQETQYF.

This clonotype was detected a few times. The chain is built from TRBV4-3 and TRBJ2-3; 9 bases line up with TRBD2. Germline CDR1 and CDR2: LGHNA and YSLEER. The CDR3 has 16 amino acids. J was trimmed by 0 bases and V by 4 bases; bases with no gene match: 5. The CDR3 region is CASSPTLAGSTDTQYF. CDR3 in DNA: TGCGCCAGCAGCCCGACCCTAGCGGGGAGCACAGATACGCAGTATTTT.

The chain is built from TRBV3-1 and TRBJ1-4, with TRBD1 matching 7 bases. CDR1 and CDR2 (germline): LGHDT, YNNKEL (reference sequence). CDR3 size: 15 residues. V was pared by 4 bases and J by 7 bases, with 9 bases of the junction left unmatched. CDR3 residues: CASSRRDSRAEKLFF. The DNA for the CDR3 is TGTGCCAGCAGCCGACGGGACAGTCGGGCTGAAAAACTGTTTTTT.

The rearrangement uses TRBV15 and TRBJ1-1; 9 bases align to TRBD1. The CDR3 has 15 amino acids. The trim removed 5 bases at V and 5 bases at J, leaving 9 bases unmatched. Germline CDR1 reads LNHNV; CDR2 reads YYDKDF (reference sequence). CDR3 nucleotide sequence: TGTGCCACCAGCCGTTCGACAGGGGGGTGGACTGAAGCTTTCTTT. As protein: CATSRSTGGWTEAFF.